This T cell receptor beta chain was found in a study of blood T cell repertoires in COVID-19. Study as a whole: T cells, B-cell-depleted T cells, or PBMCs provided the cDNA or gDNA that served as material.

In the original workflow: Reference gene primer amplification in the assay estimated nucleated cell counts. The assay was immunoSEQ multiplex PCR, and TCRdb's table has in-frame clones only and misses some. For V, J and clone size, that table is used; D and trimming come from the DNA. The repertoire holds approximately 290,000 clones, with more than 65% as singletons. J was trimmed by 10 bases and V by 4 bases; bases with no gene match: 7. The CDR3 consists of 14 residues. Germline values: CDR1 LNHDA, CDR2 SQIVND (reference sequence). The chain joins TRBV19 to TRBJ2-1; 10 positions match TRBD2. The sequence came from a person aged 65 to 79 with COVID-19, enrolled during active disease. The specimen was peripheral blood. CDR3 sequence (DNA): TGTGCCAGTAGTACCCAGCGGGGGGGGCGGGAGCAGTTCTTC. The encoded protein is CASSTQRGGREQFF. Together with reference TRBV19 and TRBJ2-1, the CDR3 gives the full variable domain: DGGITQSPKYLFRKEGQNVTLSCEQNLNHDAMYWYRQDPGQGLRLIYYSQIVNDFQKGDIAEGYSVSREKKESFPLTVTSAQKNPTAFYLCASSTQRGGREQFFGPGTRLTVL.